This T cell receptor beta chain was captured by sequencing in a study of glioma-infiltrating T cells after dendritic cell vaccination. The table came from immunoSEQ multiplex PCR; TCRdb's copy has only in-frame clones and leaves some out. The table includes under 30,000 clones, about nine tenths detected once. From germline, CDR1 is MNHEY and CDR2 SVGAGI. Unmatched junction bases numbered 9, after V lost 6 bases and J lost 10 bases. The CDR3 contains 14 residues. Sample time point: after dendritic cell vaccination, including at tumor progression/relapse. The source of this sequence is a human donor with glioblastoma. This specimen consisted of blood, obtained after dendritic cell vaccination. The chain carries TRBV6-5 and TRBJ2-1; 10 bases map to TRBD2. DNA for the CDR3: TGTGCCAGCAGATATCTAGCGGGGGTTAACGAGCAGTTCTTC. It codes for CASRYLAGVNEQFF.